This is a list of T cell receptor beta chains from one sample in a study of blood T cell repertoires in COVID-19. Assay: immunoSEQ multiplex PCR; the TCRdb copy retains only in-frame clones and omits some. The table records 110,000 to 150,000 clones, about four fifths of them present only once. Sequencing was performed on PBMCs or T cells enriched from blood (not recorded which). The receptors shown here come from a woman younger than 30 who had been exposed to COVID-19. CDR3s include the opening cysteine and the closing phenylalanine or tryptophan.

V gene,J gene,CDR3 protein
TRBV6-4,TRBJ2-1,CASSDSGSSNEQFF
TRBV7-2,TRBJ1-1,CASSLQGGNTEAFF
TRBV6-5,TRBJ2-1,CASTLAGGNEQFF
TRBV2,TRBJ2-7,CASSSPSEGRVVPNEQYF
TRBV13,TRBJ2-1,CASSKGTPFREQFF
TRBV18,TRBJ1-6,CASSPPGTGNSPLHF
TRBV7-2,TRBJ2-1,CASSLTAREAYNEQFF
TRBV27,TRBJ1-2,CASRQGAVGYTF
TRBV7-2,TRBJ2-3,CASREFIRDTQYF
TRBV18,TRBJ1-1,CASSPPRTGVMNTEAFF
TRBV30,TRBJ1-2,CAWRPPGTWDGYTF
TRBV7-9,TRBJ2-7,CASSLDYGSYIDEQYF
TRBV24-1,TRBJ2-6,CATSPGTSGASGANVLTF
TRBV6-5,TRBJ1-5,CASRPPGDNQPQHF
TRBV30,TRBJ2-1,CAWREDRGWGSSYNEQFF
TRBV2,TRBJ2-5,CASTGLLAPQETQYF
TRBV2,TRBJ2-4,CASAREGGGAKNIQYF
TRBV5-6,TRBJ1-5,CASSLWNRASQPQHF
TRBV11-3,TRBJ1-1,CASSSQTDTEAFF
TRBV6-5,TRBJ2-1,CASSYSWASGRNEQFF
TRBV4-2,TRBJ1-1,CASSQDQGTTVNTEAFF
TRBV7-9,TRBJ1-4,CASSLERGNEKLFF
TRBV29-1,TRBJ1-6,CSVRKQGNSPLHF